What follows are 16 T cell receptor beta chains derived from one specimen sequenced in a study of blood T cell repertoires in COVID-19 (dated by TCRdb to the early 2020s). Library preparation used the immunoSEQ multiplex PCR assay. TCRdb limited this immuneACCESS table to in-frame rearrangements with V and J called. A share of clones is missing; checked studies link under half to unresolved V genes, and the rest is unexplained. This sample gives under 40,000 clones in total; 80% of them show up just once. The top ten clonotypes cover approximately 15% of the sample. The sequenced sample consisted of peripheral blood. The receptors stem from a woman in her 70s with acute or convalescent COVID-19.

With respect to this clone: Being one base from a much bigger clone, this may be a read error. The chain uses TRBV11-2 and TRBJ1-1; TRBD1 aligns across 9 bases. Trimming cost V 5 bases and J 4 bases; bases outside gene matches: 5. The CDR3 contains 14 residues. The germline V gene encodes CDR1 SGHAT and CDR2 FQNNGV. CDR3 protein: CASSRDRVGTEAFF. CDR3 coding DNA: TGTGCCAGCAGCCGGGACAGGGTGGGCACTGAAGCTTTCTTT.

The J gene is TRBJ2-3, the V gene TRBV11-2; 12 bases fit TRBD1. Trimming removed 1 base from V and 5 bases from J; junction bases left unmatched: 4. The CDR3 has 16 amino acids. CDR1 SGHAT and CDR2 FQNNGV come from the germline V gene. In nucleotides, the CDR3 is TGTGCCAGCAGCTTAGGGGGACAGGGGGCAGGAGATACGCAGTATTTT. This codes for CASSLGGQGAGDTQYF.

There are a few counts of this clone. The J gene is TRBJ2-1, the V gene TRBV7-2; 8 bases are shared with TRBD1. The CDR3 loop spans 15 amino acids. Trimming took 1 base from V and 5 from J; bases not matched to a gene: 4. CDR1 and CDR2 from the germline V gene are SGHTA and FQGNSA. The CDR3 spells CASSLDWTGNNEQFF. CDR3 DNA sequence: TGTGCCAGCAGCTTAGACTGGACAGGGAACAATGAGCAGTTCTTC.

The rearrangement joins TRBV19 to TRBJ2-2, with a tentative D call TRBD2 (7 bases). CDR3 size: 15 residues. V lost 3 bases and J lost 5, with 13 bases in between. Germline CDR1 is LNHDA and CDR2 is SQIVND (reference sequence). This chain's CDR3 is CASSITGGGTGELFF. The CDR3 DNA sequence: TGTGCCAGTAGTATCACGGGGGGCGGTACCGGGGAGCTGTTTTTT.

This chain links TRBV14 with TRBJ1-1; tentatively, D is TRBD1 (5 bases). CDR3 length: 15 residues. The V end lost 4 bases, the J end lost 3 bases, and 15 bases lay between the germline ends. Germline values: CDR1 SGHDN, CDR2 FVKESK. The CDR3 region has the DNA TGTGCCAGCAGCCCGCAAGGGGCTGTGGACACTGAAGCTTTCTTT. Translating it yields CASSPQGAVDTEAFF.

For the CDR3, the DNA is TGTGCCAGCAGCCCCACCCACGGGTCTCGGGGCTACACCTTC. Translation gives CASSPTHGSRGYTF. The chain uses TRBV3-1 (or the pseudogene TRBV3-2) and TRBJ1-2; D is unresolved. The germline gives CDR1 LGHDT, CDR2 YNNKEL (reference sequence). Between the trimmed V and J ends, which lost 4 bases and 8 bases, there was a span of 17 bases. The CDR3 is made up of 14 amino acids.

This clone was observed once. The V and J genes are TRBV4-1 and TRBJ1-5, with D tentatively TRBD1 (6 bases). The CDR3 totals 16 residues. The germline V gene has CDR1 MGHRA and CDR2 YSYEKL. With 0 bases removed from V and 1 base from J, the gap between germline ends came to 10 bases. The CDR3 DNA reads as TGCGCCAGCAGCCAAGATTACCAGGGGAGCAATCAGCCCCAGCATTTT. As protein: CASSQDYQGSNQPQHF.

The chain combines TRBV10-3 with TRBJ2-5; 9 positions match TRBD1. J lost 4 bases, V lost 6 bases, and 3 bases had no gene match. Germline V gene lookup returns CDR1 ENHRY and CDR2 SYGVKD. The CDR3 has 13 amino acids. The CDR3 spells CAIRVTGGETQYF. The CDR3 bases are TGTGCCATCAGGGTGACAGGGGGAGAGACCCAGTACTTC.

This chain links TRBV27 with TRBJ1-1; the match to TRBD1 covers 8 bases. The trim removed 5 bases at V and 6 bases at J, leaving 5 bases unmatched. The CDR3 has 13 residues. Germline V lookup: CDR1 MNHEY, CDR2 SMNVEV (reference sequence). The CDR3: CASSRTGRAEAFF. CDR3 DNA: TGTGCCAGCAGTAGGACAGGGAGGGCTGAAGCTTTCTTT.

The chain recombines TRBV6-1 with TRBJ1-2; 10 bases align to TRBD1. From germline, CDR1 is MNHNS and CDR2 SASEGT. V shed 2 bases and J 2 bases; nucleotides not matched to a gene: 5. This CDR3 is 16 amino acids long. The CDR3, as DNA: TGTGCCAGCAGTGAATTATGGGACAGGGGCAACTATGGCTACACCTTC. Translating it yields CASSELWDRGNYGYTF.

The table lists this clone with a few counts. The chain carries TRBV12-3 or TRBV12-4 and TRBJ1-4; no clear D gene. This CDR3 contains 12 residues. V shed 2 bases and J shed 8 bases, with 6 bases lying between them. CDR3: CASSLSREKLFF. The CDR3 DNA is TGTGCCAGCAGTTTAAGTCGGGAAAAACTGTTTTTT.

This CDR3 reads CASSLIAGGPYEQYF. The CDR3 DNA sequence: TGTGCCAGCAGCCTGATAGCGGGAGGGCCCTACGAGCAGTACTTC. This chain links TRBV5-6 with TRBJ2-7, with TRBD2 identical over 11 bases. With V trimmed by 4 bases and J by 2 bases, 5 bases remained unmatched. Per germline, CDR1 SGHDT and CDR2 YYEEEE. This CDR3 spans 15 amino acids.

The chain is built from TRBV9 and TRBJ2-4, with TRBD1 identical over 7 bases. After removal of 3 bases from V and 3 bases from J, the junction contained 9 bases not matched to a gene. The V gene's germline CDR1 is SGDLS and CDR2 YYNGEE. The CDR3 extends over 16 amino acids. The CDR3 sequence is CASSAPTGLDKNIQYF. The CDR3 nucleotides read TGTGCCAGCAGCGCCCCGACAGGGTTAGACAAAAACATTCAGTACTTC. Combining the CDR3 with reference TRBV9 and TRBJ2-4 gives the whole variable domain DSGVTQTPKHLITATGQRVTLRCSPRSGDLSVYWYQQSLDQGLQFLIQYYNGEERAKGNILERFSAQQFPDLHSELNLSSLELGDSALYFCASSAPTGLDKNIQYFGAGTRLSVL.

This chain connects TRBV7-2 to TRBJ1-5; D gene unclear. Germline CDR1 SGHTA, CDR2 FQGNSA. Trimming shortened V by 2 bases and J by 3 bases, and 5 bases separated the two germline ends. CDR3 length: 13 residues. This CDR3 is CASSLSFNQPQHF. The CDR3 nucleotides read TGTGCCAGCAGCTTATCTTTCAATCAGCCCCAGCATTTT.

The rearrangement joins TRBV5-1 to TRBJ2-3; possible D gene TRBD1, 6 bases. The V gene lost 2 bases and the J gene lost 4 bases, with 11 bases spanning the gap. Germline loops: CDR1 SGHRS, CDR2 YFSETQ. The CDR3 is 14 amino acids. The CDR3 region is CASSFYRVADTQYF. The CDR3 nucleotides read TGCGCCAGCAGCTTTTACAGGGTGGCAGATACGCAGTATTTT.

The chain joins TRBV6-5 to TRBJ1-4; a weak D match, TRBD1 (6 bases). Germline loops: CDR1 MNHEY, CDR2 SVGAGI. V was clipped by 8 bases and J by 4 bases, with 11 bases between them. The CDR3 length is 13 residues. The CDR3 sequence is CASRGDINEKLFF. The CDR3 DNA is TGTGCCAGCCGAGGGGACATTAATGAAAAACTGTTTTTT.